Below are 21 T cell receptor beta chains sequenced from a single sample in a study of T cells in Graves' hyperthyroidism and ophthalmopathy. The investigators amplified TCR beta CDR3 regions from RNA transcripts. The HTBI set primed first-round TCR CDR3 RT-PCR. Via MiXCR, TCRdb re-called the multiplex PCR reads, giving one row per CDR3 protein. The table has hundreds of thousands of distinct CDR3 sequences, 22% seen once. The sample was blood. These receptor sequences come from a woman aged 70-85 years with Graves' ophthalmopathy.

This sequence joins TRBV18 and TRBJ2-7; TRBD2 is a possible D gene (5 bases). The V and J ends lost 5 bases and 5 bases respectively, with 16 bases between them. The CDR3 has 14 residues. From germline, CDR1 is KGHSH and CDR2 LQKENI. This chain's CDR3 is CASSSGINGDEQYF. CDR3 nucleotide sequence: TGTGCCAGCTCATCCGGGATCAACGGGGACGAGCAGTACTTC.

This clonotype was seen a handful of times. V usage is TRBV5-8 and J usage is TRBJ2-7; 7 nucleotides align to TRBD1. The CDR3 length is 15 residues. CDR1 and CDR2 from the germline V gene are SGHTS and YDEGEE. The J segment lost 3 bases and the V segment lost 4 bases, leaving 10 bases of the junction unmatched. The CDR3 loop is CASSPKGGQLYEQYF. The DNA of the CDR3 is TGTGCCAGCAGCCCCAAAGGGGGACAGCTCTACGAGCAGTACTTC.

The count of this clonotype is one. The J gene is TRBJ2-6, the V gene TRBV5-1, with D possibly called TRBD1 or TRBD2 (5 bases each). The germline gives CDR1 SGHRS, CDR2 YFSETQ. This CDR3 has 15 residues. Trimming shortened V by 4 bases and J by 0 bases, and 8 bases separated the two germline ends. CDR3 bases: TGCGCCAGCAGCCCGGGACCCTCTGGGGCCAACGTCCTGACTTTC. Its translation is CASSPGPSGANVLTF.

This clonotype was seen only a few times. This chain links TRBV20-1 with TRBJ2-7; 8 positions match TRBD1. The length of the CDR3 is 12 residues. CDR1 is DFQATT, CDR2 SNEGSKA, per germline (reference sequence). Unmatched junction bases numbered 3, after V lost 5 bases and J lost 3 bases. The CDR3 reads CSAADRGYEQYF. The DNA for the CDR3 is TGCAGTGCTGCAGACAGGGGCTACGAGCAGTACTTC.

This clonotype has more than one count but fewer than ten. This chain connects TRBV7-2 to TRBJ2-7; 9 nucleotides match TRBD2. CDR1 is SGHTA, CDR2 FQGNSA, per germline. The CDR3 totals 16 residues. V dropped 1 base and J dropped 3; count of bases not matched to a gene: 7. CDR3 nucleotides: TGTGCCAGCAGCTTAGGCCTCACAGCGGGAGGCTACGAGCAGTACTTC. This translates into CASSLGLTAGGYEQYF.

This clonotype was found many times. The chain carries TRBV27 and TRBJ1-2, with 10 bases lining up with TRBD1. Trimming at V came to 5 bases and at J to 3 bases, leaving 6 bases not matched to a gene. Germline CDR1 MNHEY, CDR2 SMNVEV (reference sequence). The CDR3 loop spans 15 amino acids. The CDR3, as DNA: TGTGCCAGCAGTACCGACAGGGGGCTCGACTATGGCTACACCTTC. Its translation: CASSTDRGLDYGYTF.

This clonotype was detected a few times. CDR3 residues: CASSSGTSGMTDTQYF. The CDR3 nucleotides are TGCGCCAGCAGCTCGGGGACTAGCGGAATGACAGATACGCAGTATTTT. The chain links TRBV5-1 to TRBJ2-3; TRBD2 matches 11 bases. V was clipped by 3 bases and J by 3 bases; unmatched bases: 6. Germline CDR1 and CDR2: SGHRS and YFSETQ. There are 16 residues in the CDR3.

This clonotype was seen many times. The CDR3 here is CASSSSTPSGPETQYF. The DNA for the CDR3 is TGTGCCAGCAGCTCAAGCACACCCTCAGGGCCCGAGACCCAGTACTTC. The gene calls are TRBV11-2 and TRBJ2-5; maybe TRBD1 (5 bases). The ends were cut back, 4 bases at V and 5 bases at J, with 20 bases in the middle. This CDR3 is built from 16 residues. Germline loops: CDR1 SGHAT, CDR2 FQNNGV.

V usage is TRBV6-2 or TRBV6-3 and J usage is TRBJ1-2; 8 nucleotides align to TRBD1. The CDR3 sequence is 14 residues long. The V segment lost 7 bases and the J segment 4 bases; nucleotides outside the gene matches: 8. Germline assignment: CDR1 MNHEY and CDR2 SVGEGT. The CDR3 region is CASTLGQGAYGYTF. The CDR3 nucleotides read TGTGCCAGCACCTTAGGGCAGGGGGCCTATGGCTACACCTTC.

This clonotype appeared many times. The rearrangement links TRBV7-2 to TRBJ2-7; 8 bases map to TRBD1. V dropped 4 bases and J dropped 2; count of bases not matched to a gene: 4. Germline V CDR1 and CDR2: SGHTA, FQGNSA. CDR3 length: 14 amino acids. The CDR3 region has the DNA TGTGCCAGCAGCTACCGGACAGGGACCTACGAGCAGTACTTC. It codes for CASSYRTGTYEQYF.

This clonotype was counted many times. The rearrangement links TRBV6-1 to TRBJ1-1, with 7 bases aligning to TRBD1. Germline V CDR1 and CDR2: MNHNS, SASEGT. The V segment lost 11 bases and the J segment 2 bases; nucleotides outside the gene matches: 14. The CDR3 runs to 15 residues. The CDR3 loop is CAGIPGRQGNTEAFF. The CDR3 nucleotides are TGTGCCGGGATACCGGGTCGACAGGGCAACACTGAAGCTTTCTTT.

This clonotype was detected a few times. The chain has TRBV7-3 and TRBJ2-1, with 7 bases fitting TRBD2. Germline lookup yields CDR1 SGHTA and CDR2 FQGTGA. CDR3 length: 14 amino acids. V lost 5 bases, J lost 7 bases, and 8 bases stayed unmatched. This chain's CDR3 is CASSIRLAPNEQFF. CDR3 nucleotide sequence: TGTGCCAGCAGCATCCGACTAGCTCCAAATGAGCAGTTCTTC.

This clonotype was found many times. The chain is built from TRBV20-1 and TRBJ1-1, with D possibly TRBD1 on 6 matching bases. The V and J ends lost 1 base and 6 bases respectively, with 15 bases between them. The CDR3 totals 14 residues. CDR1 and CDR2 (germline): DFQATT, SNEGSKA (reference sequence). For the CDR3, the DNA is TGCAGTGCTAGAGGGGGGGGCCTGAAGGCTGAAGCTTTCTTT. Protein sequence: CSARGGGLKAEAFF.

This clonotype was counted a few times. This chain links TRBV7-8 with TRBJ1-5; D is unresolved. The ends were cut back, 2 bases at V and 0 bases at J, with 14 bases in the middle. This CDR3 contains 17 residues. Germline-derived CDR1 and CDR2 are SGHVS and FQNEAQ. The CDR3, as DNA: TGTGCCAGCAGCTTACGGGCGGGGAGTGATAGCAATCAGCCCCAGCATTTT. As protein: CASSLRAGSDSNQPQHF.

This chain uses TRBV5-1 with TRBJ2-3; TRBD2 might be the D (5 bases). Germline V gene sequence: CDR1 SGHRS, CDR2 YFSETQ. Between the trimmed V and J ends, which lost 5 bases and 8 bases, there was a span of 9 bases. The CDR3 length is 11 residues. The CDR3 here is CASRGESTQYF. The CDR3 coding sequence is TGCGCCAGCAGGGGAGAGAGTACGCAGTATTTT.

Ten or more counts support this clonotype. The V and J genes are TRBV28 and TRBJ2-1; 11 nucleotides agree with TRBD2. CDR3 length equals 16 residues. Germline-derived CDR1 and CDR2 are MDHEN and SYDVKM. Trimming took 3 bases from V and 5 from J; bases not matched to a gene: 6. CDR3 DNA: TGTGCCAGCAGTTTGGGCGGGACTAGCGGAGACAATGAGCAGTTCTTC. The encoded protein is CASSLGGTSGDNEQFF.

This clonotype was counted at least ten times. The chain carries TRBV6-1 and TRBJ1-1, with D unresolved. V dropped 6 bases and J dropped 0 bases, with 11 bases sitting between them. Germline CDR1 and CDR2: MNHNS and SASEGT. The length of the CDR3 is 14 residues. DNA of the CDR3: TGTGCCAGCAGCTCATTCGAACTGAACACTGAAGCTTTCTTT. Translation: CASSSFELNTEAFF.

CDR3 nucleotide sequence: TGTGCCTGGAGTGTCGGAGTCCATCAGCCCCAGCATTTT. Protein: CAWSVGVHQPQHF. V is TRBV30 and J is TRBJ1-5; D gene ambiguous. This CDR3 contains 13 residues. Looked up from germline, CDR1 is GTSNPN and CDR2 is SVGIG (reference sequence). V lost 0 bases to trimming and J lost 5 bases, with 8 bases between them.

This clonotype was recorded once. The rearrangement uses TRBV5-1 and TRBJ2-7; 9 nucleotides agree with TRBD2. Germline assignment: CDR1 SGHRS and CDR2 YFSETQ. This CDR3 has 16 amino acids. The ends lost 2 bases at V and 3 bases at J; junction bases unmatched: 9. DNA of the CDR3: TGCGCCAGCAGCTTAGATGGGCTAGCGGGAAACTACGAGCAGTACTTC. Its protein product is CASSLDGLAGNYEQYF.

The V call is TRBV11-2, the J call TRBJ2-1; 9 bases line up with TRBD2. Germline V gene data show CDR1 as SGHAT and CDR2 as FQNNGV. V dropped 5 bases and J dropped 5; count of bases not matched to a gene: 13. The CDR3 extends over 17 amino acids. CDR3 bases: TGTGCCAGCAGCCCTTTTACGGCTAGCGGGACCCACAATGAGCAGTTCTTC. Its translation is CASSPFTASGTHNEQFF.

This clonotype was seen at least ten times. The chain employs TRBV28 and TRBJ1-2; unclear D gene. Deletions cut 7 bases from V and 5 bases from J, with 11 bases between. This CDR3 is built from 12 residues. Germline lookup yields CDR1 MDHEN and CDR2 SYDVKM. The CDR3 loop is CASTTTLYGYTF. CDR3 bases: TGTGCCAGCACTACGACACTGTATGGCTACACCTTC.